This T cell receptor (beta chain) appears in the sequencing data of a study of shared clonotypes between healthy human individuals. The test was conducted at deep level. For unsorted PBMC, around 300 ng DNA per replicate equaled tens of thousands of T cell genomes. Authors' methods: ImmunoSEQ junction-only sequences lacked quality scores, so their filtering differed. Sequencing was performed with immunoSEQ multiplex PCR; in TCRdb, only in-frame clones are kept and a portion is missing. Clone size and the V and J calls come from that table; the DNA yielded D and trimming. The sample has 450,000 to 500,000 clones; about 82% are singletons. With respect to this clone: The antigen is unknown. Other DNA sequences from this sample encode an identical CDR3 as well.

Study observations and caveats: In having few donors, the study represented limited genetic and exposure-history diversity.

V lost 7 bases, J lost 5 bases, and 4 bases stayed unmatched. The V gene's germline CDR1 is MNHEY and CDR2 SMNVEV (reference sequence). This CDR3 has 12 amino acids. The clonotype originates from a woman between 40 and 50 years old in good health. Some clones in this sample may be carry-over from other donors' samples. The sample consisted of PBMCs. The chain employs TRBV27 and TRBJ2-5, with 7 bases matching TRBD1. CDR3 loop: CASKGGRETQYF. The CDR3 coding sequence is TGTGCCAGCAAAGGGGGCCGGGAGACCCAGTACTTC.